Described below is a single TCR beta chain sequence and its context. Other DNA sequences in the same sample also yield this CDR3. This entry belongs to a study of blood T cell repertoires in COVID-19. Overall study context: Donors in the United States, Italy and Spain gave samples during acute or convalescent COVID-19. The cDNA or gDNA used as material had been derived from T cells, B-cell-depleted T cells, or PBMCs.

This CDR3 has 14 residues. The V and J ends lost 5 bases and 0 bases, in that order; junction bases with no gene match: 2. CDR1 is MDHEN, CDR2 SYDVKM, per germline. Authors' methods: Reference gene primer amplification yielded estimated nucleated cell counts. Assay: immunoSEQ multiplex PCR; the TCRdb copy retains only in-frame clones and omits some. V, J and clone size were drawn from that table, and D and trimming were deduced from the DNA. The profile shows 110,000 to 150,000 clones, roughly 90% of them singletons. Specimen: peripheral blood. V usage is TRBV28 and J usage is TRBJ1-1; 8 bases agree with TRBD1. The receptor comes from a man in his 60s with active or convalescent COVID-19. The CDR3 DNA reads as TGTGCCAGCAGTCTGACAGGGGTGAACACTGAAGCTTTCTTT. Amino acid sequence: CASSLTGVNTEAFF.